These T cell receptor beta chains were read from a single sample in a study of CD8 T cells in ankylosing spondylitis. TCRdb re-derived calls from the 5' RACE reads in MiXCR, one entry per CDR3 protein. The sample carries 250,000 to 400,000 distinct CDR3 sequences, more than 9% recorded once. The sample consisted of blood, either unsorted or a sorted T cell fraction (not recorded which). The receptors originated from a female donor with ankylosing spondylitis or in good health (not recorded which). Each CDR3 is given with its conserved first and last residue. The D gene is left open where the match is weak. The size of a clone is reported for some rows only, either as once, few or many, or as a class for expanded clones.

TRBJ2-7 TRBV20-1 few TRBD2 TGCAGTGCTAGAGGTGGTAGCGGGAGAGGCCGACACTACGAGCAGTACTTC CSARGGSGRGRHYEQYF
TRBJ2-7 TRBV11-2 . . TGTGCCAGCAGCTTAGAACTGTGGGCAGGGGGGGACTACGAGCAGTACTTC CASSLELWAGGDYEQYF
TRBJ2-7 TRBV27 many TRBD2 TGTGCCAGCAGTTTAATTGCGGGGGGGAACTACGAGCAGTACTTC CASSLIAGGNYEQYF
TRBJ2-5 TRBV3-1 . TRBD1 TGTGCCACCAGCCAATGGACAGGGGACAGGGGAACTCAAGAGACCCAGTACTTC CATSQWTGDRGTQETQYF
TRBJ1-1 TRBV6-1 many TRBD1 TGTGCCAGCAGCCGAGACAGGGGCCTTAACACTGAAGCTTTCTTT CASSRDRGLNTEAFF
TRBJ2-1 TRBV20-1 many TRBD2 TGCAGTGCTACCCTCAGCGGGAGTACTTACAGTGAGCAGTTCTTC CSATLSGSTYSEQFF
TRBJ1-4 TRBV3-1 few . TGTGCCAGCAGCCAAGTTACCAGGGGCCGAGAGGAAAAACTGTTTTTT CASSQVTRGREEKLFF
TRBJ2-1 TRBV5-1 many . TGCGCCAGCAGAGTTTTGCGGGGTAGAACTAACAATGAGCAGTTCTTC CASRVLRGRTNNEQFF
TRBJ2-3 TRBV10-1 . . TGCGCCAGCAGCTCGGGGGACACAGATACGCAGTATTTT CASSSGDTDTQYF
TRBJ2-7 TRBV5-5 few . TGTGCCAGCAGCTTGGCCGGGTACCACGAGCAGTACTTC CASSLAGYHEQYF
TRBJ2-7 TRBV20-1 many . TGCAGTGCTAGAGGGGTAGCGGACAACTCCTACGAGCAGTACTTC CSARGVADNSYEQYF
TRBJ2-1 TRBV3-1 . . TGTGCCACCTGCCAAGGCCCTACGGGCAGGACGTACAATGAGCAGTTCTTC CATCQGPTGRTYNEQFF
TRBJ2-3 TRBV7-9 many . TGTGCCAGCACCCGGGTACGCGGCACCACAGATACGCAGTATTTT CASTRVRGTTDTQYF
TRBJ2-5 TRBV5-1 few . TGCGCCAGCAGCTACCAGACAGGACCCCAAGAGACCCAGTACTTC CASSYQTGPQETQYF
TRBJ2-1 TRBV5-1 few TRBD2 TGCGCCAGCAGCGGGGGACTAGCGGGGCCCAATGAGCAGTTCTTC CASSGGLAGPNEQFF
TRBJ2-7 TRBV5-1 many . TGCGCCAGCACCCCATCTCAGGGCGGAGCCTACGAGCAGTACTTC CASTPSQGGAYEQYF
TRBJ1-2 TRBV12-3/TRBV12-4 many TRBD1 TGTGCCAGCACCACACCTACTCGGGACAGCGGCTACACCTTC CASTTPTRDSGYTF
TRBJ1-5 TRBV20-1 many . TGCAGTGCTACTAGGGGTACGGGCAATCAGCCCCAGCATTTT CSATRGTGNQPQHF
TRBJ1-5 TRBV7-8 many . TGTGCCAGCAGCCCAAGAGAAACCAATCAGCCCCAGCATTTT CASSPRETNQPQHF
TRBJ1-1 TRBV27 many . TGTGCCAGCAATGGGGTGAACACTGAAGCTTTCTTT CASNGVNTEAFF
TRBJ1-2 TRBV29-1 many . TGCAGCGTTACGAGTGGCTACACCTTC CSVTSGYTF
TRBJ1-5 TRBV12-3/TRBV12-4 many . TGTGCCAGCAGTTCCCAGAACAATCAGCCCCAGCATTTT CASSSQNNQPQHF
TRBJ1-5 TRBV19 . . TGTGCCAGTAGTGGGCTCTCAGGGAGCAATCAGCCCCAGCATTTT CASSGLSGSNQPQHF
TRBJ1-6 TRBV15 few . TGTGCCACCAGCACAAGAGACAGTTATAATTCACCCCTCCACTTT CATSTRDSYNSPLHF
TRBJ2-3 TRBV5-6 many . TGTGCCAGCAGCTTGTGGAGACAGGGCACAGATACGCAGTATTTT CASSLWRQGTDTQYF
TRBJ2-2 TRBV25-1 . TRBD2 TGTGCCAGCAGTGCGGCCGGGGGGACTGGGGAGCTGTTTTTT CASSAAGGTGELFF
TRBJ2-1 TRBV5-1 many TRBD2 TGCGCCAGCAGCTTGGGATGGACTAGCGGAGGGGAGCAGTTCTTC CASSLGWTSGGEQFF
TRBJ2-1 TRBV12-3/TRBV12-4 many TRBD2 TGTGCCAGCAGTGGGACTAGCGGCTACAATGAGCAGTTCTTC CASSGTSGYNEQFF
TRBJ1-1 TRBV7-2 few TRBD1 TGTGCCAGCAGCTCACAAGGGACAGGTGGACGGAACACTGAAGCTTTCTTT CASSSQGTGGRNTEAFF
TRBJ1-1 TRBV25-1 few . TGTGCCAGCAGTAAGGAATCCCGGCAAACTTTCTTT CASSKESRQTFF
TRBJ1-1 TRBV30 . . TGTGCCGGGGGCAGGGGAGCAGCTTTCTTT CAGGRGAAFF
TRBJ1-3 TRBV20-1 . . TGCAGTGCTAGAGATCGGGCAGGGCTCTCTTCTAACACCATATATTTT CSARDRAGLSSNTIYF
TRBJ2-3 TRBV5-1 many . TGCGCCAGCAGCGGCACACTCAGCACAGATACGCAGTATTTT CASSGTLSTDTQYF
TRBJ2-7 TRBV5-1 many TRBD1 TGCGCCAGCAGCGTCCCCTTGGAAAGGACAGGGAACGAGCAGTACTTC CASSVPLERTGNEQYF
TRBJ2-1 TRBV9 many TRBD2 TGTGCCAGCAGCGTAGATTCTAGCGGGAGTAGAGAGCAGTTCTTC CASSVDSSGSREQFF